A single sample gave rise to the 15 T cell receptor beta chains below, sequenced in a study of control samples from healthy donors and cancer patients. The method was immunoSEQ multiplex PCR; TCRdb's version includes in-frame clones alone and lacks a portion of them. The sample holds 150,000 or so clones, 93% seen once. Sequences were obtained from blood. These receptors all come from a young man in good health.

The V call is TRBV6-6, the J call TRBJ1-5; no firm D call. The V and J ends lost 7 bases and 3 bases respectively, with 7 bases between them. This CDR3 comprises 12 residues. The germline gives CDR1 MNHNY, CDR2 SVGAGI (reference sequence). As DNA, the CDR3 is TGTGCCAGCACCCTTCTCAATCAGCCCCAGCATTTT. Protein: CASTLLNQPQHF.

This chain links TRBV28 with TRBJ2-4, with D maybe TRBD1 (6 bases). Trimming shortened V by 6 bases and J by 2 bases, and 20 bases separated the two germline ends. Per the germline V gene, CDR1 is MDHEN and CDR2 is SYDVKM. The CDR3 is made up of 17 amino acids. The CDR3 loop reads CASRPTQGTPSKNIQYF. The CDR3 DNA sequence: TGTGCCAGCAGACCGACGCAGGGGACCCCTTCCAAAAACATTCAGTACTTC.

This rearrangement joins TRBV7-2 to TRBJ2-3; 10 nucleotides match TRBD2. The CDR3 sequence is 15 residues long. CDR1 SGHTA and CDR2 FQGNSA come from the germline V gene. V shed 5 bases and J 4 bases; nucleotides not matched to a gene: 6. In nucleotides, the CDR3 is TGTGCCAGCAGCAACCTAGCGGGAGACGCAGATACGCAGTATTTT. Its protein product is CASSNLAGDADTQYF.

About this clone: One end of the junction varies from germline; a read error may be responsible. V usage is TRBV5-1 and J usage is TRBJ1-2; no clear D gene. The CDR3 totals 13 residues. Per germline, CDR1 SGHRS and CDR2 YFSETQ. Here the CDR3 DNA reads TGCGTCAGCAGCTTGGAAAGGGAGGATGGCTACACCTTC. This translates into CVSSLEREDGYTF.

The J gene is TRBJ2-1, the V gene TRBV6-5; no reliable D call. This CDR3 is 14 amino acids long. Looked up from germline, CDR1 is MNHEY and CDR2 is SVGAGI. V was pared by 0 bases and J by 7 bases, with 10 bases between. CDR3 amino acids: CASSYSNLFNEQFF. The CDR3 nucleotides read TGTGCCAGCAGTTACTCGAATCTCTTTAATGAGCAGTTCTTC.

The rearrangement uses TRBV7-9 and TRBJ2-5; TRBD1 or TRBD2 may be the D gene (5 bases each). In germline, CDR1 is SEHNR, CDR2 FQNEAQ (reference sequence). The CDR3 has 14 amino acids. V was cut by 5 bases and J by 4 bases, with 14 bases left in between. This CDR3 reads CASSAPGRGETQYF. CDR3 sequence (DNA): TGTGCCAGCAGCGCTCCGGGACGAGGAGAGACCCAGTACTTC.

The chain couples TRBV28 to TRBJ1-1; TRBD1 is a possible D gene (6 bases). Germline-derived CDR1 and CDR2 are MDHEN and SYDVKM. V lost 5 bases, J lost 7 bases, and 20 bases lay in between. The length of the CDR3 is 15 residues. The CDR3: CASSASLQGGGEAFF. In DNA, the CDR3 is TGTGCCAGCAGTGCCTCACTACAGGGAGGGGGTGAAGCTTTCTTT.

The chain joins TRBV28 to TRBJ2-1; weak D call: TRBD2 (6 bases). The CDR3 runs to 16 residues. Germline loops: CDR1 MDHEN, CDR2 SYDVKM. Trimming took off 6 bases at V and 1 base at J, with 16 bases between the two ends. Written as DNA, the CDR3 is TGTGCCAGCAGGGAAGACCGCGGGGCTTCCTACAATGAGCAGTTCTTC. Its protein is CASREDRGASYNEQFF.

This CDR3 is CASSPGQGSQPQHF. The DNA of the CDR3 is TGTGCCAGCAGCCCTGGACAGGGAAGCCAGCCCCAGCATTTT. J is TRBJ1-5 and V is TRBV7-8, with TRBD1 identical over 8 bases. The V segment lost 5 bases and the J segment 7 bases; nucleotides outside the gene matches: 7. CDR3 length: 14 residues. Germline CDR1 and CDR2: SGHVS and FQNEAQ.

The J gene is TRBJ2-2, the V gene TRBV18; 9 bases map to TRBD2. V gave up 5 bases and J gave up 2 bases; unmatched junction bases: 9. The CDR3 runs to 17 residues. Germline-derived CDR1 and CDR2 are KGHSH and LQKENI. In nucleotides, the CDR3 is TGTGCCAGCTCATTAAACAGCGGGAGGCAAAACACCGGGGAGCTGTTTTTT. Its translation: CASSLNSGRQNTGELFF.

The chain is built from TRBV9 and TRBJ1-2; tentative D call: TRBD1 (6 bases). V dropped 5 bases and J dropped 2 bases, with 10 bases sitting between them. This CDR3 has 13 residues. The germline V gene has CDR1 SGDLS and CDR2 YYNGEE. The CDR3, as DNA: TGTGCCAGCAGTTTCGGACAGAACTATGGCTACACCTTC. This codes for CASSFGQNYGYTF.

The chain joins TRBV4-1 to TRBJ2-7; the match to TRBD1 covers 9 bases. CDR1 and CDR2 (germline): MGHRA, YSYEKL. The CDR3 has 18 amino acids. Germline trimming cut 0 bases from V and 1 base from J; bases unmatched to any gene: 10. The CDR3 here is CASSQEPGTGNPSYEQYF. CDR3 coding DNA: TGCGCCAGCAGCCAAGAACCCGGGACAGGGAATCCTTCCTACGAGCAGTACTTC.

The rearrangement joins TRBV27 to TRBJ1-2, with D possibly being TRBD1 (5 bases). Trimming took off 7 bases at V and 4 bases at J, with 13 bases between the two ends. CDR1 MNHEY and CDR2 SMNVEV come from the germline V gene (reference sequence). The CDR3 spans 13 residues. The chain's CDR3 is CASKGTDSYGYTF. The CDR3 DNA follows: TGTGCCAGCAAAGGGACGGATAGCTATGGCTACACCTTC.

The genes are TRBV7-9 and TRBJ1-3; D unresolved. V was cut by 3 bases and J by 1 base, with 7 bases left in between. Germline CDR1 and CDR2: SEHNR and FQNEAQ (reference sequence). This CDR3 has 14 amino acids. CDR3 in DNA: TGTGCCAGCAGCTTTCTGGGTTCTGGAAACACCATATATTTT. It is translated as CASSFLGSGNTIYF.

This chain links TRBV20-1 with TRBJ1-2; possibly TRBD1 for D (5 bases). The ends were cut back, 4 bases at V and 4 bases at J, with 7 bases in the middle. The CDR3 is 11 amino acids. Germline V gives CDR1 DFQATT, CDR2 SNEGSKA (reference sequence). The CDR3 loop reads CSATGGYGYTF. In DNA form, the CDR3 reads TGCAGTGCTACCGGGGGCTATGGCTACACCTTC.